This T cell receptor beta chain came from a study of blood T cells in healthy people across ages. General observations from the study: Older individuals had lower TCR beta diversity per million T cells (the decline was roughly linear).

Remarks on this clonotype: Its antigen is not known.

CDR1 is MDHEN and CDR2 is SYDVKM in the germline V gene. The CDR3 extends over 15 amino acids. PCR was performed a second time for about 7 to 11 cycles using a sample-barcoded 5' primer and a J-beta primer mix. MiXCR, run by TCRdb on the 5' RACE reads, gives a single entry per CDR3 protein. The repertoire holds about 760,000 distinct CDR3 sequences, roughly three fifths seen once, with about a quarter in the top ten. The TCR comes from a man aged 35-49 years in good health. This rearrangement joins TRBV28 to TRBJ2-7, with a possible D match to TRBD1 (5 bases). The J call may not be correct, given that the DNA end is closer to TRBJ2-5. Sequences were obtained from blood. CDR3 region: CASSLRPRAPETQYF. The DNA for the CDR3 is TGTGCCAGCAGTTTACGGCCCAGGGCTCCAGAGACCCAGTACTTC.